This T cell receptor beta chain was profiled in a study of PD-1 blockade in classical Hodgkin lymphoma. All patients experienced relapse after autologous stem cell transplantation, and brentuximab vedotin exposure was variable. Libraries were prepared by immunoSEQ multiplex PCR; TCRdb keeps only in-frame clonotypes and omits some of them. Of approximately 26,000 clones in the sample, 81% were seen once. Trimming shortened V by 8 bases and J by 7 bases, and 18 bases separated the two germline ends. This CDR3 contains 13 residues. CDR1 is SGHAT and CDR2 is FQNNGV in the germline V gene. General study findings and limits: CD4+ TCR diversity, unlike CD8+, rose significantly by C4D1. When nivolumab was started under 1 year after ASCT, patients were excluded. Whoever responded completely had baseline diversity much like that seen in newly diagnosed patients.

Comments on this clone: Its cognate antigen is unknown.

Source: peripheral blood mononuclear cells (PBMCs), taken before the second cycle of nivolumab. This sequence originates from a human donor with classical Hodgkin lymphoma. The chain has TRBV11-2 and TRBJ2-7; the D gene is possibly TRBD2 (6 bases). CDR3 region: CASRQLGLLEQYF. In DNA, the CDR3 is TGTGCCAGCCGCCAATTGGGACTTTTAGAGCAGTACTTC.